The clone carrying this TCR beta chain has only a few counts. Its antigen is still unknown. The entry originates in a study of CD8+ T cells in alopecia areata. General observations from the study: One nonresponder makes the tie between baseline CD8+ expansion and response uncertain.

This CDR3 region has 16 residues. V shed 5 bases and J shed 4 bases, with 19 bases lying between them. Germline CDR1 is SEHNR and CDR2 is FQNEAQ (reference sequence). Stated treatment: oral pan-JAK inhibitor, 5-10 mg twice daily. Researchers gathered lesional scalp punch biopsies and peripheral blood from patients with alopecia areata. As the sequencing template, cDNA was produced by extracting RNA and reverse transcribing it. This table comes from immunoSEQ multiplex PCR, and its TCRdb copy is limited to in-frame clones, with some not included. The table lists tens of thousands of clones, just under 95% of them singletons.

This material consisted of CD8+ T cells sorted from blood, taken at week 24, from a patient treated with tofacitinib. J is TRBJ2-3 and V is TRBV7-9, with a weak D call TRBD1 (5 bases). The source is a human donor with alopecia areata. CDR3 nucleotide sequence: TGTGCCAGCAGCGCAGGGCAGGGTAACTCCGCAGATACGCAGTATTTT. Translating it yields CASSAGQGNSADTQYF.